The clone carrying this TCR beta chain was picked up one time. Its antigen is still unknown. The entry originates in a study of T cells in Graves' hyperthyroidism and ophthalmopathy. Points from the study as a whole: Within blood appeared most thyroid clonotypes that had expanded above 0.001. Ophthalmopathy stood apart from stable hyperthyroidism in a 13 V-J model.

Patients were aged 18 to 65, had disease duration under 2 months, and had newly diagnosed hyperthyroidism. Amplification yielded TCR beta CDR3 regions, with RNA transcripts as the source. A set of HTBI primers served as the primers for a first-round RT-PCR of the TCR CDR3. In TCRdb, the multiplex PCR reads were re-called with MiXCR into one record per CDR3 protein. The profile shows about 610,000 distinct CDR3 sequences, about half of them singletons. The sequence came from a woman aged 18-29 years with Graves' hyperthyroidism. Sequenced sample: peripheral blood or thyroid tissue (not recorded which).

CDR3 DNA: TGCAGTGCTAGAGATCGGAAAGGGGGCTACACCTTC. Its translation: CSARDRKGGYTF. The gene calls are TRBV20-1 and TRBJ1-2, with D unresolved. The CDR3 extends over 12 amino acids. The V gene's germline CDR1 is DFQATT and CDR2 SNEGSKA (reference sequence). V was trimmed by 0 bases and J by 8 bases, leaving 10 bases between them.